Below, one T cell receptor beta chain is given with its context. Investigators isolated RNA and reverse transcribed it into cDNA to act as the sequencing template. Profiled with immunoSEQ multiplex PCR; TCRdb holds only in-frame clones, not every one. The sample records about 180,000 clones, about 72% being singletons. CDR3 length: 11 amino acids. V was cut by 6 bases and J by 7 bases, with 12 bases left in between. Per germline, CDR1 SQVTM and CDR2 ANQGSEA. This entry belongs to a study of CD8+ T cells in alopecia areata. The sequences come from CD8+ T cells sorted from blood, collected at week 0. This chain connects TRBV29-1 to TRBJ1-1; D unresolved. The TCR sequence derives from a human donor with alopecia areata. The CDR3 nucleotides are TGCAGCGTCCCCGTGGGGATTGAAGCTTTCTTT. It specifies CSVPVGIEAFF.